What follows are 14 T cell receptor beta chains derived from one specimen sequenced in a study of T cells in women clearing cervical HPV infection. Only in-frame clones appear in the TCRdb table, and some are missing; sequencing was by immunoSEQ multiplex PCR. Its listing shows fewer than 30,000 clones. Material: blood buffy coat. These receptors were taken from a woman aged 18 to 75 with a cervical HPV16 infection that either progressed to CIN3+ or cleared (not recorded which).

Note on this clone: Read coverage stops 3 residues before the CDR3 terminus; the germline J gene supplies the remainder. The chain carries TRBV7-2 and TRBJ1-3; no clear D. Between the trimmed V and J ends, which lost 5 bases and 4 bases, there was a span of 15 bases. Germline V gives CDR1 SGHTA, CDR2 FQGNSA. This CDR3 region has 15 residues. The CDR3 DNA, read in part, is TGTGCCAGCAGCGTGGGCTTTCACCTCGGAAACACC. Protein: CASSVGFHLGNT. The CDR3, in full, reads CASSVGFHLGNTIYF.

Concerning this clone: The CDR3 end is not reached by the read, which stops 3 residues before it; the germline J gene fills it in. The chain recombines TRBV10-3 with TRBJ2-2; 8 bases line up with TRBD1. V shed 6 bases and J 7 bases; nucleotides not matched to a gene: 4. CDR3 length equals 13 residues. The germline CDR1 and CDR2 sequences are ENHRY and SYGVKD. The covered CDR3 bases are TGTGCCATCAGAACAGGGGGGATCGGGGAG. It translates to CAIRTGGIGE. The CDR3 in its entirety is CAIRTGGIGELFF.

Of note for this clone: With the read ending 3 residues before the CDR3 end, the germline J gene is used to fill in that end. The chain recombines TRBV5-1 with TRBJ2-5, with 9 bases matching TRBD1. Trimming at V came to 4 bases and at J to 5 bases, leaving 6 bases not matched to a gene. Germline loops: CDR1 SGHRS, CDR2 YFSETQ. CDR3 length: 14 residues. The part of the CDR3 DNA that was read is TGCGCCAGCAGCAACCGACAGGGGGGCGAGACC. The encoded protein is CASSNRQGGET. The whole CDR3 is CASSNRQGGETQYF.

Comment on this clone: The DNA ends 3 residues before the CDR3 does, and the rest of the CDR3 is filled in from the germline J gene. The chain links TRBV6-2 or TRBV6-3 to TRBJ2-3; maybe TRBD1 (5 bases). This CDR3 spans 15 amino acids. Trimming took 1 base from V and 0 from J, leaving 8 bases between them. Germline CDR1 is MNHEY and CDR2 is SVGEGT. The chain's CDR3 is CASSYLGLSTDTQYF. Partial CDR3 DNA: TGTGCCAGCAGTTACTTGGGGCTTAGCACAGATACG.

Of note for this clone: The read terminates 3 residues ahead of where the CDR3 ends, so the germline J gene completes it. The rearrangement uses TRBV5-5 and TRBJ2-2; 7 nucleotides match TRBD1. Germline CDR1 SGHKS, CDR2 YYEKEE (reference sequence). The CDR3 is 15 amino acids. V trimming: 3 bases; J trimming: 1 base; junction bases outside the gene matches: 3. CDR3 amino acids: CASSSGQWNTGELFF. The sequenced CDR3 bases are TGTGCCAGCAGCTCGGGACAGTGGAACACCGGGGAG.

A note on this clone: The read falls 3 residues short of the CDR3 end, and the missing part is taken from the germline J gene. The gene calls are TRBV7-7 and TRBJ2-5; 10 bases are a match to TRBD2. Per the germline V gene, CDR1 is SSHAT and CDR2 is FNYEAQ (reference sequence). CDR3 length: 13 residues. CDR3 region: CASGTSGEETQYF. The sequenced CDR3 bases are TGTGCTAGCGGTACTAGCGGGGAAGAGACC.

For this clone: The CDR3 end is not reached by the read, which stops 3 residues before it; the germline J gene fills it in. The chain links TRBV5-1 to TRBJ2-1, with 11 nucleotides matching TRBD2. The CDR3 covers 14 residues. Germline V gene lookup returns CDR1 SGHRS and CDR2 YFSETQ. J gave up 9 bases and V 5 bases, and 7 bases lay outside the gene matches. The CDR3 here is CASSVAGGLREQFF. Partial CDR3 DNA: TGCGCCAGCAGTGTAGCGGGGGGGCTTCGTGAG.

The CDR3 bases that were read are TGTGCCAGCAGCGTAGTGGGACTAGCGGGAGTCGAGACC. This encodes CASSVVGLAGVET. The complete CDR3 sequence is CASSVVGLAGVETQYF. V and J are TRBV9 and TRBJ2-5, with 14 positions matching TRBD2. The read terminates 3 residues before the CDR3 end, so the remaining end is supplied by the germline J gene. With 0 bases clipped from V and 5 bases from J, the junction kept 3 bases outside the gene matches. The germline CDR1 and CDR2 sequences are SGDLS and YYNGEE. The CDR3 runs to 16 residues.

For this clone: Read coverage stops 3 residues before the CDR3 terminus; the germline J gene supplies the remainder. The chain has TRBV5-1 and TRBJ1-2, with D maybe TRBD1 (5 bases). Germline CDR1 and CDR2: SGHRS and YFSETQ. The CDR3 is 12 amino acids. CDR3 in amino acids: CASSFNGGSYTF. The covered CDR3 bases are TGCGCCAGCAGCTTTAATGGGGGGAGC.

Worth noting for this clone: The read halts 3 residues ahead of the CDR3 end, with the missing end drawn from the germline J gene. The chain joins TRBV5-4 to TRBJ2-2; perhaps TRBD2 as D (7 bases). Germline CDR1 is SGHNT and CDR2 is YYREEE (reference sequence). V was trimmed by 2 bases and J by 1 base, leaving 12 bases between them. The length of the CDR3 is 16 residues. CDR3 DNA, as far as it was read: TGTGCCAGCAGCTTAGGGGGGGCCCTGAACACCGGGGAG. Translation: CASSLGGALNTGE. The whole CDR3 is CASSLGGALNTGELFF.

Regarding this clone: The CDR3 goes on 3 residues after the read ends, and that part is filled in from the germline J gene. This chain connects TRBV7-3 to TRBJ1-2, with D maybe TRBD1 (5 bases). Germline values: CDR1 SGHTA, CDR2 FQGTGA. This CDR3 region has 15 residues. CDR3 protein: CASSLERTLIDDYTF. Incomplete CDR3 DNA: TGTGCCAGCAGCTTAGAGAGGACATTAATCGACGAC.

About this clone: The read ends 3 residues before the CDR3 terminus; that terminus is restored from the germline J gene. The chain combines TRBV5-6 with TRBJ2-5; TRBD2 matches at 7 bases. Germline V gives CDR1 SGHDT, CDR2 YYEEEE. J gave up 5 bases and V 2 bases, and 9 bases lay outside the gene matches. This CDR3 comprises 15 residues. The CDR3 spells CASSLLRTSVETQYF. The CDR3 bases that were read are TGTGCCAGCAGCTTACTCCGGACTAGTGTGGAGACC.

Details on this clone: The CDR3 end is not reached by the read, which stops 3 residues before it; the germline J gene fills it in. This chain links TRBV7-6 with TRBJ2-7; TRBD2 matches at 7 bases. Germline loops: CDR1 SGHVS, CDR2 FNYEAQ. CDR3 size: 13 residues. J gave up 2 bases and V 4 bases, and 2 bases lay outside the gene matches. The CDR3 sequence: CASSWGGTYEQYF. The CDR3 DNA, read in part, is TGTGCCAGCAGCTGGGGGGGGACCTACGAG.

A remark on this clone: The read ends 3 residues before the CDR3 terminus; that terminus is restored from the germline J gene. The chain links TRBV20-1 to TRBJ2-5; TRBD1 is a possible D gene (6 bases). CDR1 is DFQATT and CDR2 is SNEGSKA in the germline V gene (reference sequence). This CDR3 is 13 amino acids long. Trimming left V 3 bases short and J 2 bases short, with 10 bases between. The covered CDR3 bases are TGCAGTGCTAGCCGGACAGTACAAGAGACC. As protein: CSASRTVQET. The complete CDR3 sequence is CSASRTVQETQYF.